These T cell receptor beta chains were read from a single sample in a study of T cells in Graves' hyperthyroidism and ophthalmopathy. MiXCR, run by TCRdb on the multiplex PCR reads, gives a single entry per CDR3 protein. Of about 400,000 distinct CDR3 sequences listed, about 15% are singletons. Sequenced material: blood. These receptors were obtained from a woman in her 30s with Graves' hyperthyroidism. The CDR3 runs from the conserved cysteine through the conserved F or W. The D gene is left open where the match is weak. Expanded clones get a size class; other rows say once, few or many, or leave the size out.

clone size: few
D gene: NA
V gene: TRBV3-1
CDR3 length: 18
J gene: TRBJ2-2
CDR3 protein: CASSRTGELAGVTGELFF
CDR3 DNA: TGTGCCAGCAGCCGGACAGGGGAGCTAGCGGGTGTCACCGGGGAGCTGTTTTTT

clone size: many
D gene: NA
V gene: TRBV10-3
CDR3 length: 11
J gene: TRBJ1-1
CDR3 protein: CAISTYTEAFF
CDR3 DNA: TGTGCCATCAGCACCTACACTGAAGCTTTCTTT

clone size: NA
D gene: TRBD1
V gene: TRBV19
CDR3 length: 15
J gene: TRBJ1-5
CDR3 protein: CASSIKGQLNQPQHF
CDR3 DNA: TGTGCCAGTAGTATAAAGGGACAGCTCAATCAGCCCCAGCATTTT

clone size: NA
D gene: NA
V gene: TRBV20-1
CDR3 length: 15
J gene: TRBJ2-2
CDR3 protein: CSARSARAVTGELFF
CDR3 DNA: TGCAGTGCTAGGTCCGCTAGAGCGGTCACCGGGGAGCTGTTTTTT

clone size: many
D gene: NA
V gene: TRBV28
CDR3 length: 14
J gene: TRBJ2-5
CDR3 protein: CASSAGLYQETQYF
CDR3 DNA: TGTGCCAGCAGCGCGGGACTGTACCAAGAGACCCAGTACTTC

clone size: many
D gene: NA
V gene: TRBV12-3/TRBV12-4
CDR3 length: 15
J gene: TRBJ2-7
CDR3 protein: CASSFPKDNDNEQYF
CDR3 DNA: TGTGCCAGCAGTTTCCCCAAAGATAATGACAACGAGCAGTACTTC

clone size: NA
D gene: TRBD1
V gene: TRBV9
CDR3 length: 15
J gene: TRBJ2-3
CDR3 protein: CASSGRTGWADTQYF
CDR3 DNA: TGTGCCAGCAGCGGTCGGACAGGGTGGGCAGATACGCAGTATTTT

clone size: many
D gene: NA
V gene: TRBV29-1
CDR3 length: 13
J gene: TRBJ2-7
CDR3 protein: CSVYRDGTYEQYF
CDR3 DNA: TGCAGCGTATACCGGGACGGTACCTACGAGCAGTACTTC

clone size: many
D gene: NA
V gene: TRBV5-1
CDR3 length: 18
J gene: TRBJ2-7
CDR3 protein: CASSLDLRGRVSTAEQYF
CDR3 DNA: TGCGCCAGCAGCTTGGATTTACGGGGCAGGGTTTCAACAGCCGAGCAGTACTTC

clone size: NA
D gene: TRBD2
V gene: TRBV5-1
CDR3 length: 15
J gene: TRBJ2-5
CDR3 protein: CAGSPSGRSQETQYF
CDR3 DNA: TGCGCGGGGAGTCCTAGCGGGAGGAGCCAAGAGACCCAGTACTTC

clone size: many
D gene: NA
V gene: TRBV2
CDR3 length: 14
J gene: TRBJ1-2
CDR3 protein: CASSEQGRAYGYTF
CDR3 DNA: TGTGCCAGCAGTGAACAGGGACGGGCCTATGGCTACACCTTC

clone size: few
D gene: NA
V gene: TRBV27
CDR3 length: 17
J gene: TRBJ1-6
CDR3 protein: CASSFPTGGPPHSPLHF
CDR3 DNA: TGTGCCAGCAGTTTCCCAACTGGAGGCCCACCGCACTCACCCCTCCACTTT

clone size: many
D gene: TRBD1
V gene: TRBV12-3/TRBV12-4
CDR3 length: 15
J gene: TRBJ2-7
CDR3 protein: CASRPSTGVFNEQYF
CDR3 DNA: TGTGCCAGCAGGCCATCGACAGGGGTGTTCAACGAGCAGTACTTC

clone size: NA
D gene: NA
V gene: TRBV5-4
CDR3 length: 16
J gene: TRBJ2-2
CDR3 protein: CASTYPGYSGTGELFF
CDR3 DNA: TGTGCCAGCACGTACCCAGGGTACAGCGGCACCGGGGAGCTGTTTTTT

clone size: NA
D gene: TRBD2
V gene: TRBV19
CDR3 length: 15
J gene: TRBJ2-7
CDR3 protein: CASSPGTSADYEQYF
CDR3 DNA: TGTGCCAGTAGCCCTGGGACTAGCGCCGATTACGAGCAGTACTTC

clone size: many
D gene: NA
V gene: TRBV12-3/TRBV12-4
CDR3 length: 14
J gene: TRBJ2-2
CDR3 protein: CASSPGGVSGELFF
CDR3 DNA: TGTGCCAGCTCTCCTGGGGGCGTATCCGGGGAGCTGTTTTTT

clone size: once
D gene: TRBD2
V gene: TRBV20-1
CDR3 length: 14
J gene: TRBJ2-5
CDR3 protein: CSARVAGARETQYF
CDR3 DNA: TGCAGTGCTAGAGTTGCGGGAGCTCGCGAGACCCAGTACTTC

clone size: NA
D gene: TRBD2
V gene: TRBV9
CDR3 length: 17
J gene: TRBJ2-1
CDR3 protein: CASSGHSTSGTGNEQFF
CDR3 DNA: TGTGCCAGCAGCGGGCACTCGACTAGCGGGACCGGCAATGAGCAGTTCTTC

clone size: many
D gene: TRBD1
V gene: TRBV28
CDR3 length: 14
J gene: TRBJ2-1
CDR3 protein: CASSTTGPHNEQFF
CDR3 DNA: TGTGCCAGCAGTACGACAGGGCCCCACAATGAGCAGTTCTTC

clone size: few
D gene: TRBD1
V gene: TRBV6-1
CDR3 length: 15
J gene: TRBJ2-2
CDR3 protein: CASSRSGTVSGELFF
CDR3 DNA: TGTGCCAGCAGCCGCTCAGGGACAGTTAGCGGGGAGCTGTTTTTT